A single sample gave rise to the 17 T cell receptor beta chains below, sequenced in a study of shared clonotypes between healthy human individuals. Method: immunoSEQ multiplex PCR; TCRdb's copy keeps in-frame clones and lacks some. There are about 2.4 million clones in the sample; 85% to 95% occur only once, and roughly 0.14% lies in the top ten. The specimen was naive CD4+ T cells sorted from blood. Stated subset: CD45RA+ positively selected. These receptors originate from a man between 18 and 35 years old in good health.

The J gene is TRBJ1-6, the V gene TRBV6-1, with 7 bases matching TRBD1. Looked up from germline, CDR1 is MNHNS and CDR2 is SASEGT. The CDR3 is made up of 15 amino acids. V shed 5 bases, J shed 8 bases, and the junction held 9 bases outside the gene matches. The CDR3 sequence: CASSRNSQGDSPLHF. The CDR3 DNA reads as TGTGCCAGCAGTCGTAATAGCCAGGGGGATTCACCCCTCCACTTT.

This clone was seen more than once but under ten times. Other nucleotide sequences in the sample specify the same CDR3. The V call is TRBV6-1, the J call TRBJ1-1; no clear D gene. The CDR3 runs to 11 residues. V lost 8 bases and J 2 bases, leaving 6 bases between the germline ends. Germline values: CDR1 MNHNS, CDR2 SASEGT. The CDR3 sequence: CASRVNTEAFF. CDR3 nucleotides: TGTGCCAGCCGAGTCAACACTGAAGCTTTCTTT.

The rearrangement uses TRBV5-1 and TRBJ1-1, with unresolved D. The CDR3 length is 15 residues. V gave up 0 bases and J gave up 5 bases, with 14 bases separating them. CDR1 is SGHRS, CDR2 YFSETQ, per germline. For the CDR3, the DNA is TGCGCCAGCAGCTTGGCATCCGGATGGGGAACTGAAGCTTTCTTT. It translates to CASSLASGWGTEAFF. The variable domain in full, with the rest retrieved from reference TRBV5-1 and TRBJ1-1, is KAGVTQTPRYLIKTRGQQVTLSCSPISGHRSVSWYQQTPGQGLQFLFEYFSETQRNKGNFPGRFSGRQFSNSRSEMNVSTLELGDSALYLCASSLASGWGTEAFFGQGTRLTVV.

As concerns this clone: Additional DNA sequences in this sample encode the identical CDR3. The chain is built from TRBV9 and TRBJ2-1; D gene uncertain. CDR3 size: 13 residues. V was cut by 0 bases and J by 3 bases, with 4 bases left in between. Germline V gene data show CDR1 as SGDLS and CDR2 as YYNGEE. The CDR3 nucleotides are TGTGCCAGCAGCGTAGAGGGCTACAATGAGCAGTTCTTC. It encodes CASSVEGYNEQFF.

J is TRBJ2-7 and V is TRBV6-1, with D perhaps matching TRBD1 or TRBD2 (5 bases each). The CDR3 is 15 residues long. Germline loops: CDR1 MNHNS, CDR2 SASEGT. V was clipped by 8 bases and J by 3 bases, with 20 bases between them. CDR3 sequence: CASPRPGPGLYEQYF. For the CDR3, the DNA is TGTGCCAGCCCACGCCCGGGGCCCGGACTCTACGAGCAGTACTTC.

Only one count was recorded for this clone. V usage is TRBV30 and J usage is TRBJ2-1, with 8 bases identical to TRBD1. Germline V gives CDR1 GTSNPN, CDR2 SVGIG (reference sequence). The CDR3 is 15 amino acids. Losses at the gene ends were 4 bases for V and 4 bases for J; bases not matched to a gene: 9. The CDR3, as DNA: TGTGCCTGGAAGGCTTTAAACAGGGGGTACAATGAGCAGTTCTTC. Translating gives CAWKALNRGYNEQFF.

This clone was observed a few times. The chain is built from TRBV5-1 and TRBJ2-2; D is unresolved. Germline loops: CDR1 SGHRS, CDR2 YFSETQ. V was shortened by 0 bases and J by 2 bases, with 8 bases between the two germline ends. The CDR3 is 15 amino acids. CDR3 bases: TGCGCCAGCAGCTTGGAGCCAGTAAACACCGGGGAGCTGTTTTTT. Protein product: CASSLEPVNTGELFF.

The chain carries TRBV28 and TRBJ2-7, with D possibly being TRBD1 (6 bases). Germline V lookup: CDR1 MDHEN, CDR2 SYDVKM. Trimming took off 2 bases at V and 0 bases at J, with 20 bases between the two ends. The CDR3 covers 18 residues. The DNA of the CDR3 is TGTGCCAGCAGTTTAAATCTCTCTGGACAGCCTCGCTCCTACGAGCAGTACTTC. This encodes CASSLNLSGQPRSYEQYF.

The chain recombines TRBV7-8 with TRBJ2-3; 15 positions match TRBD2. V gave up 4 bases and J gave up 5 bases; unmatched junction bases: 7. The CDR3 totals 17 residues. The germline V gene encodes CDR1 SGHVS and CDR2 FQNEAQ. The CDR3, as DNA: TGTGCCAGCAGCTCGGGACTAGCGGGGGGTCGGGGAGATACGCAGTATTTT. Translated: CASSSGLAGGRGDTQYF.

This clone has a single count. Other DNA sequences within the sample encode an identical CDR3. In DNA, the CDR3 is TGTGCCAGCTCACCGCTGGGAGAGACCCAGTACTTC. Residues: CASSPLGETQYF. The J gene is TRBJ2-5, the V gene TRBV18; no firm D call. In germline, CDR1 is KGHSH, CDR2 LQKENI. Trimming removed 3 bases at V and 4 bases at J, with 6 bases between. The length of the CDR3 is 12 residues.

The rearrangement joins TRBV5-4 to TRBJ2-1, with D possibly being TRBD1 or TRBD2 (5 bases each). The CDR3 spans 16 residues. The germline V gene encodes CDR1 SGHNT and CDR2 YYREEE (reference sequence). V was cut by 0 bases and J by 5 bases, with 15 bases left in between. CDR3 DNA sequence: TGTGCCAGCAGCTTGGGGGGGTCCAGTAGTAACAATGAGCAGTTCTTC. As protein: CASSLGGSSSNNEQFF.

The chain is built from TRBV18 and TRBJ2-7; TRBD2 is a possible D gene (6 bases). The CDR3 consists of 14 residues. The V end was cut by 0 bases, the J end by 5 bases, with 11 bases between. Germline CDR1 and CDR2: KGHSH and LQKENI. The CDR3 nucleotides read TGTGCCAGCTCACCACCGCCAGGAGGGGACGAGCAGTACTTC. Its translation is CASSPPPGGDEQYF.

This clone showed up just once. V is TRBV19 and J is TRBJ2-7, with D perhaps given as TRBD1 or TRBD2 (6 bases each). Germline assignment: CDR1 LNHDA and CDR2 SQIVND (reference sequence). The V end was cut by 5 bases, the J end by 3 bases, with 20 bases between. The CDR3 loop spans 16 amino acids. The CDR3, as DNA: TGTGCCAGTAGTCCTCTATCAACGGGGGCCCGCTACGAGCAGTACTTC. Translating it yields CASSPLSTGARYEQYF.

The chain combines TRBV27 with TRBJ1-2; perhaps TRBD1 as D (5 bases). The CDR3 sequence is 13 residues long. In germline, CDR1 is MNHEY, CDR2 SMNVEV (reference sequence). V lost 3 bases and J 4 bases, leaving 9 bases between the germline ends. For the CDR3, the DNA is TGTGCCAGCAGTTTCGCAGGGTCCTATGGCTACACCTTC. It codes for CASSFAGSYGYTF.

V and J are TRBV25-1 and TRBJ2-7; TRBD1 agrees at 10 bases. Germline CDR1 MGHDK, CDR2 SYGVNS. The CDR3 extends over 15 amino acids. V gave up 6 bases and J gave up 9 bases; unmatched junction bases: 14. This chain's CDR3 is CASSPRGTGVVGQYF. CDR3 nucleotides: TGTGCCAGCAGCCCAAGAGGGACAGGGGTCGTAGGGCAGTACTTC.

The chain joins TRBV18 to TRBJ2-5, with D hard to call. Trimming removed 6 bases at V and 3 bases at J, with 11 bases between. The germline gives CDR1 KGHSH, CDR2 LQKENI. The CDR3 has 13 amino acids. The CDR3 loop is CASSRMLEETQYF. Written as DNA, the CDR3 is TGTGCCAGCTCGCGCATGCTGGAAGAGACCCAGTACTTC.

The J gene is TRBJ2-5, the V gene TRBV2, with TRBD2 matching over 10 bases. Germline assignment: CDR1 SNHLY and CDR2 FYNNEI. The trim removed 4 bases at V and 5 bases at J, leaving 7 bases unmatched. CDR3 length equals 15 residues. The CDR3 region is CASSVLAGSVETQYF. In DNA form, the CDR3 reads TGTGCCAGCAGTGTACTAGCGGGGTCGGTCGAGACCCAGTACTTC.